The 29 T cell receptor beta chains listed next were all sequenced from one sample in a study of T cell responses to AZD1222 COVID-19 vaccine. Measured with immunoSEQ multiplex PCR; TCRdb has only the in-frame clones, and not every one. This table holds some 190,000 clones, around 94% found once. The starting material was peripheral blood, obtained 28 days after the second dose of the MenACWY control vaccine. These receptors all come from an adult who received the MenACWY meningococcal vaccine as a control.

The genes are TRBV30 and TRBJ2-3; D assignment may be TRBD1 or TRBD2 (5 bases each). With 8 bases removed from V and 2 bases from J, the gap between germline ends came to 14 bases. Per germline, CDR1 GTSNPN and CDR2 SVGIG (reference sequence). The CDR3 runs 13 residues. The CDR3 sequence: CAAPGPLTDTQYF. The CDR3 nucleotides read TGTGCCGCCCCGGGACCTCTCACAGATACGCAGTATTTT.

This CDR3 reads CASSFTRGDIQYF. As DNA, the CDR3 is TGTGCCAGCAGCTTTACTAGAGGAGACATTCAGTACTTC. The chain combines TRBV11-3 with TRBJ2-4; a weak D match, TRBD2 (5 bases). The CDR3 sequence is 13 residues long. With 3 bases removed from V and 8 bases from J, the gap between germline ends came to 11 bases. The germline CDR1 and CDR2 sequences are SGHNT and YENEEA. Looking up the rest from reference TRBV11-3 and TRBJ2-4 gives the full variable domain: EAGVVQSPRYKIIEKKQPVAFWCNPISGHNTLYWYLQNLGQGPELLIRYENEEAVDDSQLPKDRFSAERLKGVDSTLKIQPAELGDSAVYLCASSFTRGDIQYFGAGTRLSVL.

V and J are TRBV30 and TRBJ1-2; D gene unclear. Per germline, CDR1 GTSNPN and CDR2 SVGIG (reference sequence). This CDR3 has 14 residues. The V end was cut by 0 bases, the J end by 0 bases, with 8 bases between. The CDR3 sequence: CAWSVRQANYGYTF. For the CDR3, the DNA is TGTGCCTGGAGTGTGCGCCAGGCTAACTATGGCTACACCTTC.

The chain joins TRBV6-2 or TRBV6-3 to TRBJ2-1, with D possibly TRBD2 on 5 matching bases. The CDR3 runs 11 residues. With 3 bases removed from V and 9 bases from J, the gap between germline ends came to 6 bases. CDR1 is MNHEY and CDR2 is SVGEGT in the germline V gene. CDR3 nucleotide sequence: TGTGCCAGCAGTTATAGCGTTGAGCAGTTCTTC. Translation: CASSYSVEQFF.

This sequence joins TRBV6-4 and TRBJ2-1; 9 nucleotides agree with TRBD2. The CDR3 consists of 15 residues. Per the germline V gene, CDR1 is MRHNA and CDR2 is SNTAGT. The V segment lost 4 bases and the J segment 0 bases; nucleotides outside the gene matches: 1. CDR3 region: CASSVSGSSYNEQFF. The DNA of the CDR3 is TGTGCCAGCAGTGTTAGCGGGAGCTCCTACAATGAGCAGTTCTTC.

The chain combines TRBV6-5 with TRBJ2-7; D unresolved. The CDR3 has 15 amino acids. V was trimmed by 8 bases and J by 0 bases, leaving 17 bases between them. Germline CDR1 is MNHEY and CDR2 is SVGAGI. CDR3 amino acids: CASAHRVPGSYEQYF. The DNA for the CDR3 is TGTGCCAGCGCGCACCGGGTTCCAGGCTCCTACGAGCAGTACTTC.

This chain joins TRBV14 and TRBJ1-1; a possible D gene is TRBD1 (6 bases). Germline assignment: CDR1 SGHDN and CDR2 FVKESK. V lost 4 bases, J lost 2 bases, and 17 bases lay in between. There are 16 residues in the CDR3. The CDR3 sequence is CASSRPTVGGNTEAFF. Written as DNA, the CDR3 is TGTGCCAGCAGCCGACCGACAGTAGGGGGAAACACTGAAGCTTTCTTT.

The chain recombines TRBV7-9 with TRBJ2-7, with D maybe TRBD1 (5 bases). The CDR3 extends over 13 amino acids. Between the trimmed V and J ends, which lost 4 bases and 7 bases, there was a span of 14 bases. From germline, CDR1 is SEHNR and CDR2 FQNEAQ (reference sequence). The DNA for the CDR3 is TGTGCCAGCAGCTACACGACAGACAGAGAGCAGTACTTC. It codes for CASSYTTDREQYF.

A few counts support this clone. The gene calls are TRBV6-1 and TRBJ1-2; 7 nucleotides align to TRBD1. The CDR3 is 14 amino acids. Trimming removed 2 bases from V and 4 bases from J; junction bases left unmatched: 4. Germline CDR1 MNHNS, CDR2 SASEGT. The CDR3 nucleotides read TGTGCCAGCAGTGAAAAAAGGACAGGCTATGGCTACACCTTC. The encoded protein is CASSEKRTGYGYTF.

This sequence joins TRBV12-3 or TRBV12-4 and TRBJ2-7, with 7 bases identical to TRBD1. The CDR3 is made up of 13 amino acids. Trimming at V came to 5 bases and at J to 7 bases, leaving 8 bases not matched to a gene. CDR3: CASSLTSQGEQYF. The CDR3 coding sequence is TGTGCCAGCAGTCTCACGTCACAGGGGGAGCAGTACTTC.

This chain uses TRBV7-2 with TRBJ2-1; D unresolved. The length of the CDR3 is 14 residues. The germline V and J ends were trimmed by 4 bases and 2 bases, with 9 bases remaining between them. Per the germline V gene, CDR1 is SGHTA and CDR2 is FQGNSA. This chain's CDR3 is CASSSAGAYNEQFF. CDR3 DNA sequence: TGTGCCAGCAGCTCTGCAGGTGCCTACAATGAGCAGTTCTTC.

This sequence joins TRBV28 and TRBJ1-5; 7 positions agree with TRBD1. This CDR3 region has 18 residues. Germline V lookup: CDR1 MDHEN, CDR2 SYDVKM. V dropped 1 base and J dropped 5; count of bases not matched to a gene: 14. The CDR3 loop reads CASSLLDRADAEYQPQHF. CDR3 nucleotide sequence: TGTGCCAGCAGTTTATTAGACAGGGCCGATGCGGAATATCAGCCCCAGCATTTT.

CDR3 nucleotide sequence: TGTGCCAGCATTGAAAAAGGGGCGCCCTATGGCTACACCTTC. Translating gives CASIEKGAPYGYTF. This rearrangement joins TRBV6-4 to TRBJ1-2; TRBD1 might be the D (5 bases). In germline, CDR1 is MRHNA, CDR2 SNTAGT. The CDR3 contains 14 residues. Trimming stripped 7 bases from V and 4 bases from J, with 16 bases between.

The rearrangement joins TRBV2 to TRBJ1-3; D is undetermined. The CDR3 spans 16 residues. In germline, CDR1 is SNHLY, CDR2 FYNNEI. Trimming removed 4 bases at V and 1 base at J, with 14 bases between. The CDR3 loop is CASSAQGRPSGNTIYF. The CDR3 bases are TGTGCCAGCAGTGCCCAAGGACGGCCTTCTGGAAACACCATATATTTT.

V is TRBV7-2 and J is TRBJ1-6, with 11 bases identical to TRBD1. Germline CDR1 reads SGHTA; CDR2 reads FQGNSA. Trimming removed 5 bases from V and 7 bases from J; junction bases left unmatched: 4. The CDR3 covers 15 residues. As DNA, the CDR3 is TGTGCCAGCAGCACAGGGACAGGGGGGAATTCACCCCTCCACTTT. The encoded protein is CASSTGTGGNSPLHF.

The rearrangement joins TRBV28 to TRBJ1-2; 8 bases align to TRBD1. Germline V lookup: CDR1 MDHEN, CDR2 SYDVKM. The CDR3 consists of 14 residues. V dropped 3 bases and J dropped 8; count of bases not matched to a gene: 8. This CDR3 is CASSFEAGGIGYTF. For the CDR3, the DNA is TGTGCCAGCAGTTTTGAGGCAGGGGGCATAGGCTACACCTTC.

J is TRBJ2-1 and V is TRBV19, with TRBD2 as a possible D gene (6 bases). The germline CDR1 and CDR2 sequences are LNHDA and SQIVND (reference sequence). CDR3 length: 14 residues. Between the trimmed V and J ends, which lost 5 bases and 0 bases, there was a span of 8 bases. CDR3 sequence: CASSFGSSYNEQFF. In DNA form, the CDR3 reads TGTGCCAGTAGTTTCGGGAGCTCCTACAATGAGCAGTTCTTC.

The chain has TRBV27 and TRBJ1-5; D unclear. The ends were cut back, 3 bases at V and 4 bases at J, with 4 bases in the middle. Germline V CDR1 and CDR2: MNHEY, SMNVEV (reference sequence). This CDR3 region has 12 residues. CDR3 nucleotides: TGTGCCAGCAGTTTTTGGAATCAGCCCCAGCATTTT. It codes for CASSFWNQPQHF.

V usage is TRBV18 and J usage is TRBJ2-3; tentative D call: TRBD2 (5 bases). Germline values: CDR1 KGHSH, CDR2 LQKENI. Between the trimmed V and J ends, which lost 6 bases and 1 base, there was a span of 14 bases. CDR3 length: 15 amino acids. The DNA of the CDR3 is TGTGCCAGCTCTCTCTCAGCCGGGGGCACAGATACGCAGTATTTT. Protein sequence: CASSLSAGGTDTQYF. Based on the CDR3 plus reference TRBV18 and TRBJ2-3, the full variable domain is NAGVMQNPRHLVRRRGQEARLRCSPMKGHSHVYWYRQLPEEGLKFMVYLQKENIIDESGMPKERFSAEFPKEGPSILRIQQVVRGDSAAYFCASSLSAGGTDTQYFGPGTRLTVL.

V and J are TRBV27 and TRBJ2-7, with 7 positions matching TRBD2. Germline lookup yields CDR1 MNHEY and CDR2 SMNVEV (reference sequence). This CDR3 comprises 14 residues. The trim removed 3 bases at V and 5 bases at J, leaving 7 bases unmatched. For the CDR3, the DNA is TGTGCCAGCAGTTTCGGGGGAGGGAACCACGAGCAGTACTTC. It specifies CASSFGGGNHEQYF.

J is TRBJ2-1 and V is TRBV11-3; D remains ambiguous. With 1 base removed from V and 3 bases from J, the gap between germline ends came to 13 bases. Germline V gene lookup returns CDR1 SGHNT and CDR2 YENEEA. CDR3 length: 16 amino acids. CDR3 coding DNA: TGTGCCAGCAGCTTAGGCCTTGTGCCGGGCTACAATGAGCAGTTCTTC. The encoded protein is CASSLGLVPGYNEQFF.

The CDR3 nucleotides are TGTGCCATCAGTGTTGGACTAGCGGGGGGAAACAATGAGCAGTTCTTC. Its protein product is CAISVGLAGGNNEQFF. V gene TRBV10-3 combines with J gene TRBJ2-1, with 14 bases lining up with TRBD2. Per the germline V gene, CDR1 is ENHRY and CDR2 is SYGVKD. The CDR3 is 16 amino acids. Trimming at V came to 4 bases and at J to 5 bases, leaving 4 bases not matched to a gene.

The table lists this clone with a few counts. This rearrangement joins TRBV7-2 to TRBJ1-6, with a possible D match to TRBD1 (5 bases). Germline V gene sequence: CDR1 SGHTA, CDR2 FQGNSA. CDR3 length: 14 residues. Trimming shortened V by 2 bases and J by 10 bases, and 12 bases separated the two germline ends. The CDR3 loop is CASSLLQGGSPLHF. The CDR3 coding sequence is TGTGCCAGCAGCTTATTGCAGGGAGGATCACCCCTCCACTTT.

The rearrangement joins TRBV5-6 to TRBJ1-6, with TRBD1 as a possible D gene (5 bases). In germline, CDR1 is SGHDT, CDR2 YYEEEE. This CDR3 has 14 residues. V lost 3 bases and J 7 bases, leaving 11 bases between the germline ends. CDR3 loop: CASSSGTSNSPLHF. For the CDR3, the DNA is TGTGCCAGCAGCTCCGGGACCTCAAATTCACCCCTCCACTTT. The variable domain in full, completed from reference TRBV5-6 and TRBJ1-6, reads DAGVTQSPTHLIKTRGQQVTLRCSPKSGHDTVSWYQQALGQGPQFIFQYYEEEERQRGNFPDRFSGHQFPNYSSELNVNALLLGDSALYLCASSSGTSNSPLHFGNGTRLTVT.

CDR3 DNA sequence: TGCGCCAGCAGCCCTTCGGTAGGGTCGGACACTGAAGCTTTCTTT. Its translation is CASSPSVGSDTEAFF. The chain carries TRBV5-1 and TRBJ1-1; no reliable D call. The V end was cut by 4 bases, the J end by 3 bases, with 16 bases between. Germline V lookup: CDR1 SGHRS, CDR2 YFSETQ. The CDR3 covers 15 residues.

This chain uses TRBV10-3 with TRBJ2-7, with D possibly being TRBD2 (6 bases). Germline V gene lookup returns CDR1 ENHRY and CDR2 SYGVKD. The CDR3 runs to 15 residues. Trimming pared 6 bases from V and 3 bases from J, leaving 18 bases between. CDR3 protein: CAISLLGSGGYEQYF. The CDR3 DNA is TGTGCCATCAGCCTACTAGGATCCGGGGGCTACGAGCAGTACTTC.

J is TRBJ1-2 and V is TRBV2, with D possibly TRBD1 on 6 matching bases. The CDR3 loop spans 13 amino acids. V was shortened by 0 bases and J by 8 bases, with 10 bases between the two germline ends. Looked up from germline, CDR1 is SNHLY and CDR2 is FYNNEI. CDR3 nucleotides: TGTGCCAGCAGTGAAGCCAGGGGTGAGGGCTACACCTTC. Translating it yields CASSEARGEGYTF.

The J gene is TRBJ2-7, the V gene TRBV6-1; no definite D call. The CDR3 has 15 amino acids. The V and J ends lost 2 bases and 2 bases respectively, with 13 bases between them. CDR1 and CDR2 from the germline V gene are MNHNS and SASEGT. In DNA, the CDR3 is TGTGCCAGCAGTGAAATGGCTGTTAATGCCTACGAGCAGTACTTC. Amino acids: CASSEMAVNAYEQYF.

This rearrangement joins TRBV28 to TRBJ1-1, with 12 bases lining up with TRBD1. The V gene end was trimmed by 8 bases and the J gene end by 5 bases; junction bases not matched to a gene: 3. The CDR3 runs 13 residues. Germline V gene data show CDR1 as MDHEN and CDR2 as SYDVKM. In DNA form, the CDR3 reads TGTGCCAGCCGGGACAGGGGGCGGACTGAAGCTTTCTTT. Translated, it gives CASRDRGRTEAFF.